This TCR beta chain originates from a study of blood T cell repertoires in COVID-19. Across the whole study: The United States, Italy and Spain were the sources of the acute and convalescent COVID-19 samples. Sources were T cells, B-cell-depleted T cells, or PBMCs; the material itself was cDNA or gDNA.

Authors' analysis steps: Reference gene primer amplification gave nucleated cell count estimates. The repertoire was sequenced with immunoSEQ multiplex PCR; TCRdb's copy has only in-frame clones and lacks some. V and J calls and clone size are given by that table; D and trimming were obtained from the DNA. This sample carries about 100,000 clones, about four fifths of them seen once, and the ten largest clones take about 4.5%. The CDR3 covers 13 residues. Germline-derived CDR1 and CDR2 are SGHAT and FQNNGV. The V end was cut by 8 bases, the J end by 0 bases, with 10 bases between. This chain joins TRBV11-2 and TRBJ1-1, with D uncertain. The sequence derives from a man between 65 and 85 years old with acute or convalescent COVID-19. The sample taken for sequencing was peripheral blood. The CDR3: CASRRVMNTEAFF. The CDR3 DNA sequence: TGTGCCAGCCGGAGGGTGATGAACACTGAAGCTTTCTTT.